The 2 T cell receptor beta chains presented below share a single source sample, sequenced in a study of OX40 agonist ivuxolimab in advanced cancers. Measured with immunoSEQ multiplex PCR; TCRdb has only the in-frame clones, and not every one. Found here are over 20,000 clones, 84% of them singletons; the top ten hold 50%. The sample was CD4+ or CD8+ T cells sorted from blood, taken in a trial of the OX40 agonist ivuxolimab. All receptors derive from an adult with an advanced solid tumor such as melanoma, head and neck, liver or kidney cancer.

This rearrangement joins TRBV28 to TRBJ2-1, with D tentatively TRBD2 (6 bases). V lost 6 bases and J lost 2, with 14 bases in between. CDR3 length equals 15 residues. Germline V lookup: CDR1 MDHEN, CDR2 SYDVKM. The CDR3 nucleotides are TGTGCCAGCAGATGGCCCCGGGGGACCTACAATGAGCAGTTCTTC. Translating it yields CASRWPRGTYNEQFF.

The rearrangement links TRBV9 to TRBJ2-2; D ambiguous. Trimming removed 3 bases from V and 1 base from J, with 10 bases in between. This CDR3 has 15 residues. Per the germline V gene, CDR1 is SGDLS and CDR2 is YYNGEE. The CDR3 DNA follows: TGTGCCAGCAGCGCCTCGGACGGGAACACCGGGGAGCTGTTTTTT. Translated: CASSASDGNTGELFF.